Below are 3 T cell receptor beta chains sequenced from a single sample in a study of T cells after yellow fever vaccination. Each CDR3 protein is one row after TCRdb ran MiXCR on the 5' RACE reads. The sample yields 200,000 to 300,000 distinct CDR3 sequences, roughly 4% seen once. Sequencing was performed on PBMCs, taken 15 days after the yellow fever booster vaccination. The receptors stem from a man aged 18 to 29 who received the YFV17D yellow fever vaccine.

V and J are TRBV20-1 and TRBJ2-1; possibly TRBD1 or TRBD2 for D (6 bases each). CDR1 DFQATT and CDR2 SNEGSKA come from the germline V gene (reference sequence). The V end lost 5 bases, the J end lost 0 bases, and 26 bases lay between the germline ends. The CDR3 is 19 residues long. The CDR3 DNA reads TGCAGTGCTCCCTCGACAGGACTTTATAGCGGAGACTCCTACAATGAGCAGTTCTTC. It encodes CSAPSTGLYSGDSYNEQFF.

This clonotype was detected ten times or more. The chain links TRBV5-1 to TRBJ1-1, with D possibly being TRBD1 (6 bases). V was clipped by 1 base and J by 3 bases, with 10 bases between them. The CDR3 spans 14 residues. Looked up from germline, CDR1 is SGHRS and CDR2 is YFSETQ. CDR3 sequence reads: CASSLTGLDTEAFF. The CDR3 nucleotides are TGCGCCAGCAGCTTGACAGGGCTCGACACTGAAGCTTTCTTT.

This clonotype was counted only a few times. The CDR3 protein is CASSQVRGLRYGYTF. CDR3 nucleotides: TGCGCCAGCAGCCAAGTAAGGGGGCTTCGGTATGGCTACACCTTC. V usage is TRBV4-1 and J usage is TRBJ1-2; TRBD1 agrees at 7 bases. V shed 1 base, J shed 5 bases, and the junction held 7 bases outside the gene matches. The length of the CDR3 is 15 residues. The germline CDR1 and CDR2 sequences are MGHRA and YSYEKL.